The clone carrying this T cell receptor (beta chain) was recorded a few times. Its antigen is undetermined. The record originates from a study of T cell repertoires in cytomegalovirus infection. Background on the study: From public TCR beta signatures came an indication of both CMV infection and matching HLA type.

In germline, CDR1 is SEHNR, CDR2 FQNEAQ (reference sequence). Deletions cut 5 bases from V and 0 bases from J, with 22 bases between. The CDR3 loop spans 18 amino acids. TCRdb re-derived calls from the reads in MiXCR, one entry per CDR3 protein. In the table there are roughly 990,000 distinct CDR3 sequences, roughly 31% of which are singletons. This material consisted of cultured CD8+ T cells from PBMCs, taken from culture after CMV antigen stimulation. The sequence came from a human donor in good health (CMV status not recorded). Some clones in this sample may be carry-over from other donors' samples. The chain carries TRBV7-9 and TRBJ1-2, with a possible D match to TRBD1 (6 bases). DNA for the CDR3: TGTGCCAGCAGCCCCGCGGGGGCCCAAATCCGCCCTAACTATGGCTACACCTTC. Its translation: CASSPAGAQIRPNYGYTF.